This T cell receptor beta chain was captured by sequencing in a study of shared clonotypes between healthy human individuals (dated by TCRdb to 2018 to 2021). As for the study more broadly: The cohort comprised a couple of women and a few men aged 18 to 49 years. For each donor, CD4 naive and CD4 memory were each run on three plates, CD8 naive on two plates, and CD8 memory on one plate. Leukapheresis yielded between about 0.94 and 10 billion PBMCs per donor. To increase sequencing depth and limit assay-specific biases, TCR repertoire library preparation and sequencing were carried out by different laboratories using diverse techniques. The study deeply sequenced blood TCR repertoires of five healthy adults to estimate repertoire size and the extent of clonotype sharing between individuals.

TCR CDR3 regions were amplified from genomic DNA by multiplex PCR using the deep immunoSEQ assay. Extracted genomic DNA from each cell subset was spread evenly across all wells of several immunoSEQ 96-well plates, with each plate serving as a replicate. Each replicate PCR for sorted subsets received around 200 ng genomic DNA, equal to 28,000 or so T cell genomes. The purified libraries were quantified using a Qubit 3.0 fluorometer, sized with a Bioanalyzer 2100, and then quantified again using the KAPA Library Quantification kit. Each immunoSEQ 96-well plate was sequenced on its own single-read 150-cycle Illumina NextSeq 550 flow cell. The source study handled its data this way. Because the immunoSEQ output included only junctional sequences and no quality scores, the filtering could not be the same as the filtering used for full-length reads. Sequences were annotated with PyIR, a Python wrapper for IgBLAST v1.9, using IMGT germline references to assign V/J genes and CDR3. Reads were filtered out if the reads had weak V/J assignments (E-value above 1e-6), no CDR3, stop codons, out-of-frame junctions, or ambiguous translated residues. V3J clonotypes were defined as sequences sharing an identical inferred V gene, J gene, and CDR3 amino acid sequence. To compute the percentage overlap between repertoires, the number of shared unique clonotypes was divided by the size of the smaller repertoire. RTK rarefaction, the Chao1 estimator, and Recon v2.1 estimates of unobserved clonotypes were used to assess repertoire richness. Generation probabilities for all TCRbeta clonotypes obtained by the gDNA method from a handful of donors were computed using OLGA. As stored in TCRdb, this immuneACCESS dataset retains in-frame rearrangements with V and J assigned. A fraction of the clones does not appear; measured against another copy, unresolved V genes explain less than half of the discrepancy, and the remainder lacks a known reason. V and J calls and clone size follow that table, whereas D and trimming were derived from the DNA. The sample data list about 990,000 clones, and about four fifths of these were observed just once. 0.6% to 0.7% of the sample goes to the ten largest clones.

CDR1 and CDR2 (SGHTA, FQGTGA) derive from the germline V gene. Between the V and J ends, shortened by 1 base and 1 base respectively, the junction contains 8 bases. The CDR3 numbers 15 residues from cysteine through phenylalanine. The entry retains the CDR3 DNA only, 45 bases that are in frame from base 1. General study outcomes and caveats: The small number of donors limited the genetic and exposure-history diversity represented. Compared with non-shared clonotypes, the clonotypes found in all four sorted-subset donors had higher generation probabilities. Across a few donors, roughly 5.4% of naive CD4, roughly 3.5% of naive CD8, under 2.5% of memory CD4, and about 0.4% of memory CD8 clonotypes were shared. Naive subsets generally had larger estimated clonotype richness than memory subsets. Only blood was sampled, and tissue TCR repertoires likely differ from those in blood. Incomplete sequencing was indicated by rarefaction of sorted-subset datasets, despite the large sequencing depth. Pairwise subsampling led to the expectation that sequencing depth would affect the degree of clonotype sharing among donors.

This clone was recorded at least ten times. Which antigen it targets is not known. No qualities accompany the bases; no much larger clone lies one base away. Donors were healthy HIV-negative adults with no recently reported acute infections or vaccinations. Every donor was a Caucasian adult living in Nashville, Tennessee, USA. CD4+ T cells were enriched by magnetic negative selection, after which naive cells were positively selected on CD45RA and the negative fraction was taken as the memory subset. Blood was obtained by leukapheresis, after which PBMCs were separated by Ficoll-Histopaque density gradient centrifugation and cryopreserved in liquid nitrogen vapor phase. Analytical flow cytometry was used to check the purity and quantity of each magnetically sorted T cell population. Genomic DNA was isolated from every sorted fraction and measured by UV absorbance on a Nanodrop 2000c.

Source material: memory CD4+ T cells from PBMCs. Read against the paper, the sample's cell subset or site label means: CD45RA-negative fraction. The TCR originated in a man between 18 and 35 years old in good health. Some clones in this sample may be carry-over from other donors' samples. The rearrangement combines TRBV7-3 with TRBJ2-1; the D gene lacks a confident call. The CDR3: CASSLNGPSYNEQFF. The bases read TGTGCCAGCAGCTTAAATGGGCCGTCCTACAATGAGCAGTTCTTC.